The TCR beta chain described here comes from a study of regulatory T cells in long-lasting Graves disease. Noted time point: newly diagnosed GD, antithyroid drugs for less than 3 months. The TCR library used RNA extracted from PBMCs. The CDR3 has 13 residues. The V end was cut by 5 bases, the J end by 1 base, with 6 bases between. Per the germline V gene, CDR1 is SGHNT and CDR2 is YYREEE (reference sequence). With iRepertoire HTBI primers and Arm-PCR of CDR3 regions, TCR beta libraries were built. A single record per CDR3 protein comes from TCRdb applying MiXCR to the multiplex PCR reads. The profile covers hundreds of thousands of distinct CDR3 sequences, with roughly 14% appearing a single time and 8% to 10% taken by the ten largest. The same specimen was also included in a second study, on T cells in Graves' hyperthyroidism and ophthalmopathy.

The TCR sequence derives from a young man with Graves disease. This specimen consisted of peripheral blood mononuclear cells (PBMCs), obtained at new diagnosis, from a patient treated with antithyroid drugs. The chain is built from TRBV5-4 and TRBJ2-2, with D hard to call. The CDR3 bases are TGTGCCAGCAGAGAACAGAACACCGGGGAGCTGTTTTTT. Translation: CASREQNTGELFF.